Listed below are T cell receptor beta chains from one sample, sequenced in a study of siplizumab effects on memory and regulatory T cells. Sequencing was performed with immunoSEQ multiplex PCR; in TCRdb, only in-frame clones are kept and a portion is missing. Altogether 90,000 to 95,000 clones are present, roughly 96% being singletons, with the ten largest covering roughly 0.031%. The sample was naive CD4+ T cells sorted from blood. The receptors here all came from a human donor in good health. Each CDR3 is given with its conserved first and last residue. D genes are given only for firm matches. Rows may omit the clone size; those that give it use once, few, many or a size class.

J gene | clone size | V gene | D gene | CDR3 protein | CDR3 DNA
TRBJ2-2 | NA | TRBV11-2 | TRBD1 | CASSANGATGSGELFF | TGTGCCAGCAGCGCGAATGGGGCGACAGGGTCCGGGGAGCTGTTTTTT
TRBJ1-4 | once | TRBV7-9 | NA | CASRGMDEKLFF | TGTGCCAGCAGGGGGATGGATGAAAAACTGTTTTTT
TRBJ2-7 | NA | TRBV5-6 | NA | CASSFSYRALYEQYF | TGTGCCAGCAGCTTCTCCTACAGGGCCCTCTACGAGCAGTACTTC
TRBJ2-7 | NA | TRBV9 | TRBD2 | CASSVADGGAWEQYF | TGTGCCAGCAGCGTAGCGGACGGGGGGGCGTGGGAGCAGTACTTC
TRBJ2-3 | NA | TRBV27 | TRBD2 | CASSLSGGGRRDSQYF | TGTGCCAGCAGTTTATCGGGCGGGGGGCGCCGCGACTCGCAGTATTTT
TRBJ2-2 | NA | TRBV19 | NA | CASRGVPGELFF | TGTGCCAGCAGAGGGGTCCCCGGGGAGCTGTTTTTT
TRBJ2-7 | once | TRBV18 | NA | CASSPVPDSAYEQYF | TGTGCCAGCTCACCAGTTCCGGACAGCGCCTACGAGCAGTACTTC
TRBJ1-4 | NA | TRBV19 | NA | CASSTGQGGEKLFF | TGTGCCAGTAGTACTGGTCAGGGAGGGGAAAAACTGTTTTTT
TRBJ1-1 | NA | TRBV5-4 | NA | CASFSRAVNTEAFF | TGTGCCTCATTTTCTCGGGCGGTGAACACTGAAGCTTTCTTT
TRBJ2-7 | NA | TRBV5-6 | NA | CASSRTKYSYEQYF | TGTGCCAGCAGCCGGACCAAGTACTCCTACGAGCAGTACTTC
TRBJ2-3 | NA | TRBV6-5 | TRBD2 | CASSFSSGGSDTQYF | TGTGCCAGCAGTTTTAGCAGCGGGGGGTCAGATACGCAGTATTTT
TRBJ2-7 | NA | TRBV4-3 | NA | CASSQDWGRTYEQYF | TGCGCCAGCAGCCAAGATTGGGGAAGGACTTACGAGCAGTACTTC
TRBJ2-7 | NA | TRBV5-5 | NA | CASSLTGGSSYEQYF | TGTGCCAGCAGTCTAACAGGTGGGAGCTCCTACGAGCAGTACTTC
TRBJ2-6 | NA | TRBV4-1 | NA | CASSQPRQSPGANVLTF | TGCGCCAGCAGCCAACCTCGACAGTCTCCTGGGGCCAACGTCCTGACTTTC
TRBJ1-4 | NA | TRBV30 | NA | CAWSVGGTNEKLFF | TGTGCCTGGAGTGTGGGAGGCACTAATGAAAAACTGTTTTTT
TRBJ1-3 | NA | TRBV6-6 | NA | CASARPGSGNTIYF | TGTGCCAGCGCCAGGCCCGGGAGTGGAAACACCATATATTTT
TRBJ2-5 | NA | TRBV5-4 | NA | CASSARDHLGETQYF | TGTGCCAGCAGCGCCCGGGACCACCTAGGGGAGACCCAGTACTTC
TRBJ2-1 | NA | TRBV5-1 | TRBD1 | CASSRTGGAYNEQFF | TGCGCCAGCAGCAGGACAGGGGGCGCCTACAATGAGCAGTTCTTC
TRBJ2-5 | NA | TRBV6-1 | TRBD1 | CASSRAGGVETQYF | TGTGCCAGCAGTAGGGCAGGGGGCGTGGAGACCCAGTACTTC
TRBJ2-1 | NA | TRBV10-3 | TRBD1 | CAISGGTGTYNEQFF | TGTGCCATCAGTGGTGGGACAGGAACCTACAATGAGCAGTTCTTC
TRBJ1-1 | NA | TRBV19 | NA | CASTPWAAGRTEAFF | TGTGCCAGTACCCCCTGGGCTGCGGGGAGGACTGAAGCTTTCTTT
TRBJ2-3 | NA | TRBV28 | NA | CASSLRADTQYF | TGTGCCAGCAGTTTAAGGGCAGATACGCAGTATTTT
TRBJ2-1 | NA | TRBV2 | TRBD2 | CASRREGNEQFF | TGTGCCAGCAGAAGGGAGGGTAATGAGCAGTTCTTC